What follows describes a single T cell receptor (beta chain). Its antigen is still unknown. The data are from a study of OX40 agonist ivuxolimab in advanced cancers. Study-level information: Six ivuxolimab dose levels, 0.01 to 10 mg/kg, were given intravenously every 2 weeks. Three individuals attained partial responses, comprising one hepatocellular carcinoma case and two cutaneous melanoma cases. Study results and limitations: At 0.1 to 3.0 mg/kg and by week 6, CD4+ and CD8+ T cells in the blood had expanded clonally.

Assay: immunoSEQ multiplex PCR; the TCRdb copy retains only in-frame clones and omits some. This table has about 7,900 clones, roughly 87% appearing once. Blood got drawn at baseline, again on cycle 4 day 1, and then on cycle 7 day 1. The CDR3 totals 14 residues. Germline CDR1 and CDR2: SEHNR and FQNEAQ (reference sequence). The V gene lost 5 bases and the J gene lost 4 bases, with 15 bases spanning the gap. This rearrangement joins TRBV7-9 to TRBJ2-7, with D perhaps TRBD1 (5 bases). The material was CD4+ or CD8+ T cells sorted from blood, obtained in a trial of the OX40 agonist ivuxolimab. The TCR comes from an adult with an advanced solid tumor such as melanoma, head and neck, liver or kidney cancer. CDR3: CASSQPPTDYEQYF. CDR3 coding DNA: TGTGCCAGCAGCCAACCCCCGACAGATTACGAGCAGTACTTC.